This T cell receptor beta chain was identified during a study of cytomegalovirus exposure and HLA in healthy donors. Trimming removed 5 bases from V and 2 bases from J, with 13 bases in between. CDR1 is SGHVS, CDR2 FQNEAQ, per germline. The CDR3 is 15 residues long. The PCR contained 60 Vbeta and 13 Jbeta primers. TCRdb's table, derived via immunoSEQ multiplex PCR, lists solely in-frame clones and lacks some. The data contain over 95,000 clones, around three quarters of them singletons. Sequencing input: PBMCs. The receptor comes from a human donor in good health. The chain couples TRBV7-8 to TRBJ1-5, with no clear D. The CDR3 region is CASSLAARGNQPQHF. The CDR3 nucleotides read TGTGCCAGCAGCCTCGCAGCGAGAGGCAATCAGCCCCAGCATTTT.